The rows below give T cell receptor beta chains drawn from one sample of a study of cytomegalovirus exposure and HLA in healthy donors. Some clones are missing from TCRdb's copy, which holds only in-frame ones; the method was immunoSEQ multiplex PCR. The table has about 130,000 clones, around 70% seen once. Source material: PBMCs. The origin of the receptors is a man aged 30 to 39 in good health and CMV-seronegative. Both conserved end residues are part of each CDR3.

V gene: TRBV13
J gene: TRBJ2-5
CDR3 protein: CASSSYREGETQYF

V gene: TRBV6-1
J gene: TRBJ2-1
CDR3 protein: CASSEGYYNEQFF

V gene: TRBV28
J gene: TRBJ2-7
CDR3 protein: CASSQPPPTSRYEQYF

V gene: TRBV2
J gene: TRBJ1-4
CDR3 protein: CASSEGSPGQKLFF

V gene: TRBV5-1
J gene: TRBJ2-7
CDR3 protein: CASSFTGQGSHEQYF

V gene: TRBV6-5
J gene: TRBJ1-2
CDR3 protein: CASSYSATVNYGYTF

V gene: TRBV4-1
J gene: TRBJ2-7
CDR3 protein: CASSQADSYYEQYF

V gene: TRBV11-3
J gene: TRBJ2-2
CDR3 protein: CASSLYQSGELFF

V gene: TRBV27
J gene: TRBJ2-1
CDR3 protein: CASSLSVPNQYNEQFF

V gene: TRBV11-2
J gene: TRBJ1-5
CDR3 protein: CASSVTGGFGPQHF

V gene: TRBV18
J gene: TRBJ2-7
CDR3 protein: CASSGGTGPYEQYF

V gene: TRBV5-1
J gene: TRBJ2-1
CDR3 protein: CASSFSGTSGGLGDEQFF

V gene: TRBV5-4
J gene: TRBJ2-5
CDR3 protein: CASSLGAGGTGETQYF

V gene: TRBV9
J gene: TRBJ2-5
CDR3 protein: CASSLEGQASTQYF

V gene: TRBV27
J gene: TRBJ1-5
CDR3 protein: CASRDRVNQPQHF

V gene: TRBV25-1
J gene: TRBJ2-5
CDR3 protein: CASSGWETQYF

V gene: TRBV4-1
J gene: TRBJ2-3
CDR3 protein: CASSRGLNPTSGGRDTQYF

V gene: TRBV4-3
J gene: TRBJ2-7
CDR3 protein: CASSQVQRGDYEQYF

V gene: TRBV4-2
J gene: TRBJ2-1
CDR3 protein: CASSQGGPNYNEQFF

V gene: TRBV7-8
J gene: TRBJ2-7
CDR3 protein: CASSSVYEQYF

V gene: TRBV7-2
J gene: TRBJ2-3
CDR3 protein: CASSLTLDRDTQYF

V gene: TRBV7-2
J gene: TRBJ2-1
CDR3 protein: CASSLLRGGEQFF

V gene: TRBV30
J gene: TRBJ2-4
CDR3 protein: CAWPPGQGGIQYF

V gene: TRBV7-2
J gene: TRBJ1-5
CDR3 protein: CASSVNVGEQPQHF

V gene: TRBV9
J gene: TRBJ2-3
CDR3 protein: CASSPTSGRAADTQYF

V gene: TRBV6-5
J gene: TRBJ1-5
CDR3 protein: CASSYGQGGGNQPQHF

V gene: TRBV30
J gene: TRBJ1-3
CDR3 protein: CAWSPDRAGNTIYF

V gene: TRBV7-2
J gene: TRBJ2-5
CDR3 protein: CASSFDRGQETQYF

V gene: TRBV30
J gene: TRBJ1-2
CDR3 protein: CAWSIWGLVGYTF

V gene: TRBV28
J gene: TRBJ2-1
CDR3 protein: CASSVPSSGLAGGPPDNEQFF

V gene: TRBV19
J gene: TRBJ2-2
CDR3 protein: CASSVTGAPGELFF

V gene: TRBV7-9
J gene: TRBJ1-2
CDR3 protein: CASSRESRGAYGYTF

V gene: TRBV7-6
J gene: TRBJ2-7
CDR3 protein: CASSPSGTSGSLGYEQYF

V gene: TRBV7-6
J gene: TRBJ2-5
CDR3 protein: CASSPSSGETQYF

V gene: TRBV6-1
J gene: TRBJ2-3
CDR3 protein: CASSGRGPVNTQYF

V gene: TRBV6-5
J gene: TRBJ2-7
CDR3 protein: CASSYDQGGTYEQYF

V gene: TRBV29-1
J gene: TRBJ1-2
CDR3 protein: CSVGGFNYGYTF

V gene: TRBV29-1
J gene: TRBJ2-1
CDR3 protein: CSVESQLAPQDEQFF

V gene: TRBV9
J gene: TRBJ2-1
CDR3 protein: CASSGQGDNEQFF

V gene: TRBV9
J gene: TRBJ2-5
CDR3 protein: CASSVGNSGMSQETQYF

V gene: TRBV4-3
J gene: TRBJ1-4
CDR3 protein: CASSQDLAGSATNEKLFF

V gene: TRBV10-3
J gene: TRBJ2-5
CDR3 protein: CAISASGGAPTGETQYF